The clone carrying this T cell receptor beta chain was seen repeatedly, ten times or more. Its antigen remains unknown. This sample was taken from a study of CD8 T cells in ankylosing spondylitis. Overall study findings and caveats: Clones linked to the disease showed a CD8+ phenotype. They occurred at relatively low frequencies in peripheral blood. Seemingly characteristic of ankylosing spondylitis blood was a TCR beta motif consisting of 7 or 8 highly homologous variants. Significant enrichment of disease-linked clones was reportedly seen in matched ankylosing spondylitis synovial fluid.

V shed 7 bases and J shed 3 bases, with 13 bases lying between them. There are 14 residues in the CDR3. Germline-derived CDR1 and CDR2 are MNHNS and SASEGT. It was by quantitative 5'-RACE with molecular barcodes that TCR beta libraries were made. Each CDR3 protein is one row after TCRdb ran MiXCR on the 5' RACE reads. Here the sample spans 450,000 to 550,000 distinct CDR3 sequences, less than 6% being singletons. This sequence was found in a male donor with ankylosing spondylitis. Sequenced material: blood, either unsorted or a sorted T cell fraction (not recorded which). The J gene is TRBJ2-1, the V gene TRBV6-1, with a tentative D call TRBD2 (5 bases). The CDR3 sequence: CASILSSGYNEQFF. DNA for the CDR3: TGTGCCAGCATCCTCTCAAGCGGCTACAATGAGCAGTTCTTC.